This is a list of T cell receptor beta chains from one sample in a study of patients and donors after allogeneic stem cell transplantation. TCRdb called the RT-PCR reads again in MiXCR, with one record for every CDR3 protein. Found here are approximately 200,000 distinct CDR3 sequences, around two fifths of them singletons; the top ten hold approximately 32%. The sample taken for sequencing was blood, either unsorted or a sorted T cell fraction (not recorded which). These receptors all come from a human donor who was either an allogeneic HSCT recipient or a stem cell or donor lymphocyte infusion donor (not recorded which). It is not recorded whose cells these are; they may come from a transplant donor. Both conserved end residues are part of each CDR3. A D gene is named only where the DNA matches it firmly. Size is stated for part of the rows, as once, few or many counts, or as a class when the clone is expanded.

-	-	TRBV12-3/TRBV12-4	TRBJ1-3	TGTGCCAGCAGTTTAAACCCGCGCACTGGAAACACCATATATTTT	CASSLNPRTGNTIYF
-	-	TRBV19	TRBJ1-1	TGTGCCAGTAGTATAAAGACGGGCACTGAAGCTTTCTTT	CASSIKTGTEAFF
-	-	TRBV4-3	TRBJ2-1	TGCGCCAGCAGCCAAGGACTAGGGGAAAACAATGAGCAGTTCTTC	CASSQGLGENNEQFF
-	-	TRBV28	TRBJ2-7	TGTGCCAGCAGTTTAGGGTTAGGAAGGTCCTCCGAGCAGTACTTC	CASSLGLGRSSEQYF
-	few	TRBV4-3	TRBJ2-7	TGCGCCAGCAGCCAAGAGGGTAGAGGGACTTACGAGCAGTACTTC	CASSQEGRGTYEQYF
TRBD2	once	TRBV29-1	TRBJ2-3	TGCAGCGTTGAAGCCCCGGGACTACGGGGTTTT	CSVEAPGLRGF
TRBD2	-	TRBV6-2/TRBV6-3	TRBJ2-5	TGTGCCATCCGGGAGGGTGAGACCCAGTACTTC	CAIREGETQYF
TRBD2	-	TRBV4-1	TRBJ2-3	TGCGCCAGCAGCCAAGCGGGGGGGATCGGCACAGATACGCAGTATTTT	CASSQAGGIGTDTQYF
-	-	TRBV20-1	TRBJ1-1	TGCAGTACAAACGGACAGCTGAACACTGAAGCTTTCTTT	CSTNGQLNTEAFF
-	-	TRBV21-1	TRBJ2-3	TGTGCCAGCCCTCTGAGCGCCCTCGGGCGGACAGATACGCAGTATTTT	CASPLSALGRTDTQYF
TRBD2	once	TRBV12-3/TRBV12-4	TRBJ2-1	TGTGCCAGCAGTTTCCGGGGGGATTACAATGAGCAGTTCTTC	CASSFRGDYNEQFF
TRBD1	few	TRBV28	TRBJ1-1	TGTGCCAGCAGCCGACAGGGCCGGTGGGTGAACACTGAAGCTTTCTTT	CASSRQGRWVNTEAFF
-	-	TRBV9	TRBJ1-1	TGTGCCAGCAGCGTTCGCCAAGATATGAACACTGAAGCTTTCTTT	CASSVRQDMNTEAFF
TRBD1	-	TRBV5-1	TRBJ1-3	TGCGCCAGCAGCTACGATCCGACAGGGGCTGGAAACACCATATATTTT	CASSYDPTGAGNTIYF
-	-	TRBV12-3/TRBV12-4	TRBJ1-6	TGTGCCAGCAGTTTAAACGGGGTCAGTTATAATTCACCCCTCCACTTT	CASSLNGVSYNSPLHF
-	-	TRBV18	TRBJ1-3	TGTGCCAGCTCACCCAGGATTGCGTCTGGAAACACCATATATTTT	CASSPRIASGNTIYF
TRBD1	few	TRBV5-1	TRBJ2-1	TGCGCCAGCCGAACAGAGGGGGCTGTGAGTGGTGAGCAGTTCTTC	CASRTEGAVSGEQFF
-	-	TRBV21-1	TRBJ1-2	TGTGCCAGCAGCCCCCGGACAGTACGCGGCTACACCTTC	CASSPRTVRGYTF
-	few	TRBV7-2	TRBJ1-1	TGTGCCAGCAGCCCCGGGGCGGGGAACACTGAAGCTTTCTTT	CASSPGAGNTEAFF
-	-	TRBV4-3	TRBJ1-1	TGCGCCAGCAGCCCCAGGGAGGGGGAGGCTGAAGCTTTCTTT	CASSPREGEAEAFF
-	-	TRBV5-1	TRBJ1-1	TGCGCCAGCAGCGTGACCCCTAGGGAGGACACTGAAGCTTTCTTT	CASSVTPREDTEAFF
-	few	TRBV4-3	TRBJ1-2	TGCGCCAGCAGCCAGCCTAGAGAGGCATCCCATGGCTACACCTTC	CASSQPREASHGYTF
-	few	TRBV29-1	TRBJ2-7	TGCAGCGTTGAACTGGCCGAGGATCTTTACGAGCAGTACTTC	CSVELAEDLYEQYF
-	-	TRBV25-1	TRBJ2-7	TGTGCCAGCCTGGAAGAGGTGGAGGGCAGCTACGAGCAGTACTTC	CASLEEVEGSYEQYF
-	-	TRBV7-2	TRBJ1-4	TGTGCCAGCAGCTTCGGCAGGGATGAAAAACTGTTTTTT	CASSFGRDEKLFF
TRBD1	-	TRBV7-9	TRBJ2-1	TGTGCCAGCAGCTTAGCCGGACAGGCGGATGAGCAGTTCTTC	CASSLAGQADEQFF
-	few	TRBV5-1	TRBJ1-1	TGCGCCAGCAGGGAAGTGGGACAGAACACTGAAGCTTTCTTT	CASREVGQNTEAFF
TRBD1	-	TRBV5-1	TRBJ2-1	TGCGCCAGCAGCTTGAGACAGGGGGACGATGAGCAGTTCTTC	CASSLRQGDDEQFF
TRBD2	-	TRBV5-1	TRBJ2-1	TGCGCCAGCAGCTTCCTTGTGGGTAGCGGGATCATCTACAATGAGCAGTTCTTC	CASSFLVGSGIIYNEQFF
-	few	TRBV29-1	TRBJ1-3	TGCAGCGTCGTCACAGGTCCCCGTGGAAACACCATATATTTT	CSVVTGPRGNTIYF
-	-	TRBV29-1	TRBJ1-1	TGCAGCGTTGAGGCCAGGGGCACTGAAGCTTTCTTT	CSVEARGTEAFF
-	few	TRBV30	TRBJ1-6	TGTGCCCGGGACTCTGATAATTCACCCCTCCACTTT	CARDSDNSPLHF
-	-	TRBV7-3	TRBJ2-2	TGTGCCAGCAGCCCACGGAAGACCGGGGAGCTGTTTTTT	CASSPRKTGELFF
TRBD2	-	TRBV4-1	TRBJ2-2	TGCGCCAGCAGCCCCCTGGGTAGCGGGAGACCCACCGGGGAGCTGTTTTTT	CASSPLGSGRPTGELFF
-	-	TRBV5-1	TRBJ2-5	TGCGCCAGCAGCTTGGTAGGGGTAGGAACCCAAGAGACCCAGTACTTC	CASSLVGVGTQETQYF
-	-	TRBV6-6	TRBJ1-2	TGTGCCAGCAGTTACTCGGGGGCCGGCTACACCTTC	CASSYSGAGYTF
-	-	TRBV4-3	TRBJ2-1	TGCGCCAGCAGCCAAGAGGATGGATCGGGTAAGGGTGAGCAGTTCTTC	CASSQEDGSGKGEQFF
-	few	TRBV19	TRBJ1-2	TGTGCCAGTAGTTCCTCGGACGTATCTGGCTACACCTTC	CASSSSDVSGYTF
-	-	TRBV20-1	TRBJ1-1	TGCAGTGCTAGAAGGTGGAACACTGAAGCTTTCTTT	CSARRWNTEAFF
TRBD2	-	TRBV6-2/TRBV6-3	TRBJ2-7	TGTGCCAGCAGTTTGGCCGGGACTAGCGGATCCTACGAGCAGTACTTC	CASSLAGTSGSYEQYF
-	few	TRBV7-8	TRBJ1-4	TGTGCCAGCAGCTTCAGTTCAACTAATGAAAAACTGTTTTTT	CASSFSSTNEKLFF
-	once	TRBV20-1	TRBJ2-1	TGCAGTGCCGCATCGGGAACTAGCCGCAATGAGCAGTTCTTC	CSAASGTSRNEQFF
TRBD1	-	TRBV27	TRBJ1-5	TGTGCCAGCAGTTCAAGACAGGGTCTAAGGCCCCAGCATTTT	CASSSRQGLRPQHF